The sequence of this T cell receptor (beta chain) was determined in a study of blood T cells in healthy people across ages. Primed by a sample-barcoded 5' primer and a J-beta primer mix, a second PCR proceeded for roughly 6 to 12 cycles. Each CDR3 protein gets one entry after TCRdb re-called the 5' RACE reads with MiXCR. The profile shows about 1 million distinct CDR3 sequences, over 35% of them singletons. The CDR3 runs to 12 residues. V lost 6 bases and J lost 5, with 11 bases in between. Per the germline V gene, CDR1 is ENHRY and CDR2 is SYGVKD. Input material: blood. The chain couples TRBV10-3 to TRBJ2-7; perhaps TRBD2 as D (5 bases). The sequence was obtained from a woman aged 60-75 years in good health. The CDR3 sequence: CAIRTLVNEQYF. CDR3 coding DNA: TGTGCCATCAGAACACTAGTGAACGAGCAGTACTTC.